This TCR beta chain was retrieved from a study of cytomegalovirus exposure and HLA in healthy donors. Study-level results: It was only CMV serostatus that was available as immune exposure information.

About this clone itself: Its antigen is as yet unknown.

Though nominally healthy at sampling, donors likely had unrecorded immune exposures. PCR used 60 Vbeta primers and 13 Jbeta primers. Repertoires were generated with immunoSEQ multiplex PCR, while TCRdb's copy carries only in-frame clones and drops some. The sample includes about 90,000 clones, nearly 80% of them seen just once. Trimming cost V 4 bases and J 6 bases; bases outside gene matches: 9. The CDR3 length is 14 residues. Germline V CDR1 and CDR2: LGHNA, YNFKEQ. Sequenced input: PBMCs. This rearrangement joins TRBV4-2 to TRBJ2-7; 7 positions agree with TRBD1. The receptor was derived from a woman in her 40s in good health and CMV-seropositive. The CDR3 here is CASSPRQGSLEQYF. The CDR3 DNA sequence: TGTGCCAGCAGCCCCAGACAGGGTTCCCTCGAGCAGTACTTC.